This T cell receptor (beta chain) was captured in a study of identifying expanded T cells in peripheral blood. Profiling relied on immunoSEQ multiplex PCR, and the TCRdb table lists in-frame clones only, not all of them. The sample lists approximately 57,000 clones, approximately 90% occurring once. The study, taken as a whole, reports: Approximately two-week clone count variance significantly increased as total template count grew. Over around two and four weeks, about 15 and 18 clones changed, versus around 1.3 between replicates.

The V end was cut by 0 bases, the J end by 3 bases, with 8 bases between. Germline CDR1 and CDR2: SGHAT and FQNNGV. The CDR3 contains 15 residues. This clone was recorded once. Its antigen is unidentified. No infections or other immune events were documented during collection. Sequencing used blood. The clonotype comes from a person between 18 and 75 years old in good health. This chain joins TRBV11-2 and TRBJ1-4, with D uncertain. DNA for the CDR3: TGTGCCAGCAGCTTAGATCCAGGTTCTAATGAAAAACTGTTTTTT. Its protein product is CASSLDPGSNEKLFF.